Listed below are T cell receptor beta chains from one sample, sequenced in a study of blood T cell repertoires in COVID-19. Only in-frame clones appear in the TCRdb table, and some are missing; sequencing was by immunoSEQ multiplex PCR. Of roughly 340,000 clones listed, around 87% are singletons. Material: PBMCs or T cells enriched from blood (not recorded which). The receptors here all came from a man aged 35 to 55 in a cohort exposed to, infected with or recovered from COVID-19 (not recorded which). Each CDR3 is given with its conserved first and last residue.

V gene	CDR3 length	J gene	CDR3 protein
TRBV29-1	16	TRBJ1-3	CSVEHRPPGSGNTIYF
TRBV7-6	16	TRBJ2-2	CASSLVNRGQAGELFF
TRBV18	13	TRBJ1-2	CASSPDRGHGYTF
TRBV28	15	TRBJ1-1	CASRQPGQGRTEAFF
TRBV4-1	14	TRBJ2-5	CASSQGPEQETQYF
TRBV3-1/TRBV3-2	15	TRBJ1-1	CASSSWEAPNTEAFF
TRBV2	13	TRBJ1-2	CASSLQGNYGYTF
TRBV13	14	TRBJ2-3	CASSHSGSIDTQYF
TRBV6-4	16	TRBJ2-3	CASSKLAGGPGDTQYF
TRBV9	17	TRBJ2-1	CASSAGTITSGYNEQFF
TRBV20-1	11	TRBJ2-7	CGLGSLYEQYF
TRBV6-1	14	TRBJ2-7	CASSEQAGSYEQYF
TRBV18	13	TRBJ2-5	CASSPGYQETQYF
TRBV4-1	17	TRBJ2-3	CASSQKPPSPSTDTQYF
TRBV4-1	15	TRBJ1-4	CASKETGLPNEKLFF
TRBV29-1	13	TRBJ1-5	CSVGAGGNQPQHF
TRBV14	11	TRBJ2-1	CASSRGGEQFF
TRBV6-5	14	TRBJ2-5	CASSYAGGMETQYF
TRBV28	15	TRBJ1-5	CASSPTGVRNQPQHF
TRBV28	12	TRBJ2-3	CASSPGTDTQYF
TRBV9	16	TRBJ2-2	CASSVGVGGYTGELFF
TRBV5-1	14	TRBJ1-2	CASSSTGDDYGYTF
TRBV29-1	12	TRBJ1-2	CSVEGADYGYTF
TRBV29-1	13	TRBJ1-3	CSVDGQDRNTIYF
TRBV5-1	15	TRBJ1-4	CASRANRETNEKLFF
TRBV3-1/TRBV3-2	11	TRBJ1-2	CASSQATGYTF
TRBV20-1	13	TRBJ2-1	CSANEIAYNEQFF
TRBV5-6	15	TRBJ2-1	CASSPGRSSYNEQFF
TRBV2	11	TRBJ2-7	CASSDSYEQYF
TRBV27	15	TRBJ2-3	CASRPSTGGADTQYF
TRBV7-8	13	TRBJ1-1	CASSLLENTEAFF
TRBV20-1	11	TRBJ2-3	CSALGPDTQYF
TRBV7-2	18	TRBJ2-7	CASSLVLREGSRYYEQYF
TRBV5-1	15	TRBJ2-7	CASSLTWDRSYEQYF
TRBV19	13	TRBJ2-1	CASSGLAYNEQFF
TRBV10-2	15	TRBJ2-2	CASRKTGAGTGELFF